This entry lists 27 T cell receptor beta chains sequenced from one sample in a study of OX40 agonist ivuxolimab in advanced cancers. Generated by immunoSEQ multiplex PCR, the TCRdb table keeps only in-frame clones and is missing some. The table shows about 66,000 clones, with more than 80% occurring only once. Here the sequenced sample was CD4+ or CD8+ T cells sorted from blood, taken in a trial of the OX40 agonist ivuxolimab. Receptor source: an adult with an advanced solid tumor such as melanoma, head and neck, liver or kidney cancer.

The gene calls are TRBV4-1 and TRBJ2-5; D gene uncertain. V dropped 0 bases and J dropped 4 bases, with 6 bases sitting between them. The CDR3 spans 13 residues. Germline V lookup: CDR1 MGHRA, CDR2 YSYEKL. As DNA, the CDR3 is TGCGCCAGCAGCCAAGATCCCCGAGAGACCCAGTACTTC. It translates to CASSQDPRETQYF.

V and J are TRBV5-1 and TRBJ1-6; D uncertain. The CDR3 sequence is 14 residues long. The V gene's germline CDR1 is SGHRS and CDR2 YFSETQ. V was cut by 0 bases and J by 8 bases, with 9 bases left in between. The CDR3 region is CASSLATSDSPLHF. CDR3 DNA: TGCGCCAGCAGCTTGGCAACATCGGATTCACCCCTCCACTTT.

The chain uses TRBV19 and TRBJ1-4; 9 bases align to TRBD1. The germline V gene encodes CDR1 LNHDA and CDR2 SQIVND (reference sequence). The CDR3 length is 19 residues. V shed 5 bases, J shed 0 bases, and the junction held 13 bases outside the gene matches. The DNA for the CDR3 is TGTGCCAGTAGTGGAAACCGGGACAGGGAAAATGCAACTAATGAAAAACTGTTTTTT. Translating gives CASSGNRDRENATNEKLFF.

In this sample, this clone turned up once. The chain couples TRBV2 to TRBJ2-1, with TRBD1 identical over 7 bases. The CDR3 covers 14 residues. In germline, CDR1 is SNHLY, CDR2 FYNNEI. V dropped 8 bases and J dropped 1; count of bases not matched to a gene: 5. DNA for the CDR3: TGTGCCAGCGCGACAGGGCTTTCCTACAATGAGCAGTTCTTC. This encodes CASATGLSYNEQFF.

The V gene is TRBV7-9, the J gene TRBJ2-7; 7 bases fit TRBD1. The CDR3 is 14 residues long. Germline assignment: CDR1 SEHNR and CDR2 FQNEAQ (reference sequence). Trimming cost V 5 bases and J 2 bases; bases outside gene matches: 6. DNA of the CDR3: TGTGCCAGCAGCCCCCGGACAGGCACCTACGAGCAGTACTTC. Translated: CASSPRTGTYEQYF.

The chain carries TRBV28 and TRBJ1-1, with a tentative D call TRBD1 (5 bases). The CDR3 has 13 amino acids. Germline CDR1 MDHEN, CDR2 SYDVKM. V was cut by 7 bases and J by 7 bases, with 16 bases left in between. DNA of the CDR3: TGTGCCAGCACCCGGGACGGGCCGCTTGAAGCTTTCTTT. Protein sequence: CASTRDGPLEAFF. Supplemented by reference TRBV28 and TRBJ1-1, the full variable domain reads DVKVTQSSRYLVKRTGEKVFLECVQDMDHENMFWYRQDPGLGLRLIYFSYDVKMKEKGDIPEGYSVSREKKERFSLILESASTNQTSMYLCASTRDGPLEAFFGQGTRLTVV.

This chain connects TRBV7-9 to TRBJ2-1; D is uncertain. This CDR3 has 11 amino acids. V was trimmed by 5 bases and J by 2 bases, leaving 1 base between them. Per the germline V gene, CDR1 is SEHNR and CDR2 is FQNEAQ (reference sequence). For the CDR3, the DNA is TGTGCCAGCAGCCCCTACAATGAGCAGTTCTTC. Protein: CASSPYNEQFF.

The CDR3 bases are TGTGCCAGCAGCCCCGGCGGACAGGTTGGGGGTGAAGCTTTCTTT. Translation: CASSPGGQVGGEAFF. The chain links TRBV27 to TRBJ1-1; TRBD1 aligns across 7 bases. Unmatched junction bases numbered 14, after V lost 6 bases and J lost 7 bases. This CDR3 region has 15 residues. Germline V gives CDR1 MNHEY, CDR2 SMNVEV (reference sequence).

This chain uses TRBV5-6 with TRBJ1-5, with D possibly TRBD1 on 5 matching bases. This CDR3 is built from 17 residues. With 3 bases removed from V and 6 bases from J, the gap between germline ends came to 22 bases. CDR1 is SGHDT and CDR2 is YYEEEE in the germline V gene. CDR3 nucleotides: TGTGCCAGCAGCTCCTGGGGGGTTTCAAAAGCTGGTCAGCCCCAGCATTTT. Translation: CASSSWGVSKAGQPQHF.

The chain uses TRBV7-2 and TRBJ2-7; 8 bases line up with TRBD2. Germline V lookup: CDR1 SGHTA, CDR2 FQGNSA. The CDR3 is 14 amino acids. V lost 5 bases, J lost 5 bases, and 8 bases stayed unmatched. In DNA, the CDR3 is TGTGCCAGCAGCGTTACTTTAGCGGGGAACGAGCAGTACTTC. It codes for CASSVTLAGNEQYF.

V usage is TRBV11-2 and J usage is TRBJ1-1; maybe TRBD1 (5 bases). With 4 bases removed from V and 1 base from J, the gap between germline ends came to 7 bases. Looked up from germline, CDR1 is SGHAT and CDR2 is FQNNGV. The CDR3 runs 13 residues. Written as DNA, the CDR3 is TGTGCCAGCAGCTGGGACTGGAACACTGAAGCTTTCTTT. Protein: CASSWDWNTEAFF.

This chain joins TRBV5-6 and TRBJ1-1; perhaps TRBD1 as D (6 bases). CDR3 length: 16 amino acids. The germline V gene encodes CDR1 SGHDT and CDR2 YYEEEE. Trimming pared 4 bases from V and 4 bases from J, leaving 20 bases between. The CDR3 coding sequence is TGTGCCAGCAGCCTAGAATTTACAGGGATGGGCACTGAAGCTTTCTTT. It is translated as CASSLEFTGMGTEAFF.

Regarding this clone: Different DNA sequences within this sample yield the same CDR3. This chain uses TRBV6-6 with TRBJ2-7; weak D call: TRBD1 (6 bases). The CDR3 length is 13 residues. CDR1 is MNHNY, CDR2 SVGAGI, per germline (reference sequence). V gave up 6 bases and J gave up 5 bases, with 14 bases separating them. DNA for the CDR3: TGTGCCAGCAGCTACGAAGGGGACAACGAGCAGTACTTC. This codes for CASSYEGDNEQYF.

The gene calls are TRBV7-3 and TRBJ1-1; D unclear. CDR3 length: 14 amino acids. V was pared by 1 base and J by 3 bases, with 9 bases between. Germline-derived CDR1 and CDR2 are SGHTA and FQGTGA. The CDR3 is CASSLIGGDTEAFF. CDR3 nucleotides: TGTGCCAGCAGCTTAATCGGTGGGGACACTGAAGCTTTCTTT.

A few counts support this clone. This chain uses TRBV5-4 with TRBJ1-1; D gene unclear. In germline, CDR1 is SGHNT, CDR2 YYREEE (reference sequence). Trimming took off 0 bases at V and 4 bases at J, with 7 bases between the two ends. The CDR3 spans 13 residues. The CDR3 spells CASSLVTGTEAFF. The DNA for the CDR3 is TGTGCCAGCAGCTTGGTGACGGGCACTGAAGCTTTCTTT.

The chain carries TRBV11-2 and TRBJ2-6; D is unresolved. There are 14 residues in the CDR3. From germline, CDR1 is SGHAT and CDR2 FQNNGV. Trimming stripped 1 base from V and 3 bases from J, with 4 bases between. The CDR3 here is CASSLVGGANVLTF. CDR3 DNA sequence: TGTGCCAGCAGCTTAGTTGGTGGGGCCAACGTCCTGACTTTC.

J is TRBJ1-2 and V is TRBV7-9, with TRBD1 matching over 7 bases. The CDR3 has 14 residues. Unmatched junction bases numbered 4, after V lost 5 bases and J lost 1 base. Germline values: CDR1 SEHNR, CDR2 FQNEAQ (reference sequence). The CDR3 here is CASSPGTDNYGYTF. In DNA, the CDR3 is TGTGCCAGCAGCCCCGGGACAGATAACTATGGCTACACCTTC.

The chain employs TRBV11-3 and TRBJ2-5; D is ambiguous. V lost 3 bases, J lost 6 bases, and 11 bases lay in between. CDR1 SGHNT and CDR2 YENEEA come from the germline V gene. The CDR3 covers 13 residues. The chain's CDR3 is CASSFGFEKTQYF. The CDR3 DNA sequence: TGTGCCAGCAGCTTCGGATTCGAAAAGACCCAGTACTTC.

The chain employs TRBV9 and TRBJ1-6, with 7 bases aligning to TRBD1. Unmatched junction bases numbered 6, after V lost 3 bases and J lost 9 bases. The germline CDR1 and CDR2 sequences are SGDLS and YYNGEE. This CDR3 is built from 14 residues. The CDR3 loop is CASSGQGEPSPLHF. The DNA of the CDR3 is TGTGCCAGCAGCGGACAGGGTGAGCCTTCACCCCTCCACTTT.

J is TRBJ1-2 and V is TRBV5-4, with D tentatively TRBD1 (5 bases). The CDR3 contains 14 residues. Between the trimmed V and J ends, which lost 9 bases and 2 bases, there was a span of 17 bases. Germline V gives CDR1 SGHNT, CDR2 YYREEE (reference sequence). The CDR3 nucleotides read TGTGCCACCTACGTAGACAACAGGAACTATGGCTACACCTTC. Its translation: CATYVDNRNYGYTF.

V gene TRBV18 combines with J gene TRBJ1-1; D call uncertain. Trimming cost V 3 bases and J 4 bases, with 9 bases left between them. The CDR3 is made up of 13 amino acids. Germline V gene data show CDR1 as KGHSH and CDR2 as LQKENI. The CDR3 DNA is TGTGCCAGCTCACCCGCAGAGTCCACTGAAGCTTTCTTT. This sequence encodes CASSPAESTEAFF.

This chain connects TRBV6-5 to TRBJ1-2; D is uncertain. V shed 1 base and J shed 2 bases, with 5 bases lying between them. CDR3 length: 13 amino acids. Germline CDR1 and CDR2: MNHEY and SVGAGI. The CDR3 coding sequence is TGTGCCAGCAGTTACTTACAGAACTATGGCTACACCTTC. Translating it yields CASSYLQNYGYTF.

The CDR3 DNA reads as TGTGCCAGCAGTGTATACGAGCAGTACTTC. Amino acid sequence: CASSVYEQYF. The chain has TRBV2 and TRBJ2-7, with unresolved D. Trimming removed 4 bases at V and 4 bases at J, with 2 bases between. Per germline, CDR1 SNHLY and CDR2 FYNNEI. The CDR3 extends over 10 amino acids.

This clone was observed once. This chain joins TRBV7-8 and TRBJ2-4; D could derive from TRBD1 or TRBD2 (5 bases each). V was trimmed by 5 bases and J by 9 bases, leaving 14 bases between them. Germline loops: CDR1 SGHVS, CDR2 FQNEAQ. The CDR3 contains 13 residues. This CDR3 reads CASSPNRDRIQYF. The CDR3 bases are TGTGCCAGCAGCCCTAACCGGGACCGCATTCAGTACTTC.

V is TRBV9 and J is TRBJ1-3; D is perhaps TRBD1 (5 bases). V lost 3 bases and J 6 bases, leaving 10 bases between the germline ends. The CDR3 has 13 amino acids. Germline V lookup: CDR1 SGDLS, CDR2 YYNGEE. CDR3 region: CASSGPGVNTIYF. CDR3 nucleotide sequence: TGTGCCAGCAGCGGACCGGGGGTAAACACCATATATTTT.

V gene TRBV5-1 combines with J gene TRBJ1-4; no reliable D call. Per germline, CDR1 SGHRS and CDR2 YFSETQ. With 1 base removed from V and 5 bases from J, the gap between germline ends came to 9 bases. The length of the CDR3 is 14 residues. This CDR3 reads CASSLNPNNEKLFF. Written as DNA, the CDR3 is TGCGCCAGCAGCTTGAACCCGAACAATGAAAAACTGTTTTTT.

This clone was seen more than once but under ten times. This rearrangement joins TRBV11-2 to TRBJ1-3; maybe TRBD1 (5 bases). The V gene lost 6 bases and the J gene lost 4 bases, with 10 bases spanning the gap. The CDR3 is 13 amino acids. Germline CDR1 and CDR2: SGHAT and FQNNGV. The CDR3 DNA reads TGTGCCAGCAGGGAGACAGCGGGAAACACCATATATTTT. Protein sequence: CASRETAGNTIYF. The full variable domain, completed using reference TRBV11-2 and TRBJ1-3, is EAGVAQSPRYKIIEKRQSVAFWCNPISGHATLYWYQQILGQGPKLLIQFQNNGVVDDSQLPKDRFSAERLKGVDSTLKIQPAKLEDSAVYLCASRETAGNTIYFGEGSWLTVV.